One and the same sample provided the 19 T cell receptor beta chains below, sequenced in a study of graft-versus-host responses after intestinal transplantation. Libraries were prepared by immunoSEQ multiplex PCR; TCRdb keeps only in-frame clonotypes and omits some of them. Here the sample spans just under 90,000 clones, 75% to 90% being singletons. These receptors' antigens are unknown. Sequenced material: unstimulated CD8+ T cells sorted from spleen or lymph node cells, taken before intestinal transplant. Receptor source: a human donor who received an intestinal transplant.

The chain joins TRBV7-3 to TRBJ2-2; possibly TRBD1 for D (5 bases). V shed 0 bases and J shed 7 bases, with 9 bases lying between them. The CDR3 extends over 14 amino acids. CDR1 is SGHTA, CDR2 FQGTGA, per germline. The CDR3 loop reads CASSLTGADGELFF. The DNA of the CDR3 is TGTGCCAGCAGCTTAACAGGGGCTGACGGGGAGCTGTTTTTT.

The genes are TRBV19 and TRBJ2-1, with 9 bases aligning to TRBD2. J lost 7 bases, V lost 6 bases, and 1 base had no gene match. There are 12 residues in the CDR3. The V gene's germline CDR1 is LNHDA and CDR2 SQIVND (reference sequence). The CDR3 here is CASSTSGNEQFF. The CDR3 DNA is TGTGCCAGTAGCACTAGCGGGAATGAGCAGTTCTTC.

V usage is TRBV7-9 and J usage is TRBJ2-7; 8 nucleotides agree with TRBD1. Looked up from germline, CDR1 is SEHNR and CDR2 is FQNEAQ (reference sequence). J was trimmed by 2 bases and V by 6 bases; bases with no gene match: 9. The CDR3 loop spans 15 amino acids. This CDR3 reads CASSFEGQVPYEQYF. In DNA, the CDR3 is TGTGCCAGCAGTTTTGAGGGACAGGTACCCTACGAGCAGTACTTC.

The chain uses TRBV4-3 and TRBJ2-5; the D gene is possibly TRBD1 (5 bases). Germline-derived CDR1 and CDR2 are LGHNA and YSLEER. V was pared by 5 bases and J by 1 base, with 14 bases between. The CDR3 loop spans 15 amino acids. The chain's CDR3 is CASSSIQGFQETQYF. The CDR3, as DNA: TGCGCCAGCAGCTCCATTCAGGGATTCCAAGAGACCCAGTACTTC.

This clone was seen a handful of times. The J gene is TRBJ1-2, the V gene TRBV6-5, with TRBD1 as a possible D gene (6 bases). Trimming took 2 bases from V and 2 from J, leaving 12 bases between them. This CDR3 is 15 amino acids long. Germline CDR1 is MNHEY and CDR2 is SVGAGI. DNA for the CDR3: TGTGCCAGCAGTTACGGAGGGCAGGGGAACTATGGCTACACCTTC. This translates into CASSYGGQGNYGYTF.

The chain joins TRBV6-5 to TRBJ2-7; D possibly matches TRBD1 or TRBD2 (6 bases each). CDR1 is MNHEY and CDR2 is SVGAGI in the germline V gene. The length of the CDR3 is 15 residues. The ends were cut back, 0 bases at V and 1 base at J, with 10 bases in the middle. This CDR3 is CASSYSGGASYEQYF. CDR3 DNA sequence: TGTGCCAGCAGTTACTCGGGGGGCGCTTCCTACGAGCAGTACTTC.

The V and J genes are TRBV19 and TRBJ2-7, with 9 bases lining up with TRBD1. The CDR3 length is 15 residues. With V trimmed by 4 bases and J by 3 bases, 7 bases remained unmatched. Germline V gives CDR1 LNHDA, CDR2 SQIVND (reference sequence). CDR3 region: CASSTPGTGIYEQYF. Written as DNA, the CDR3 is TGTGCCAGTAGTACCCCCGGGACAGGGATCTACGAGCAGTACTTC.

Regarding this clone: The sample has other DNA sequences that encode this CDR3 too. The chain employs TRBV7-9 and TRBJ2-7; D is unclear. CDR1 and CDR2 (germline): SEHNR, FQNEAQ (reference sequence). V was shortened by 1 base and J by 6 bases, with 4 bases between the two germline ends. This CDR3 is built from 11 residues. CDR3 nucleotides: TGTGCCAGCAGCTTAGGACCCGAGCAGTACTTC. Its translation: CASSLGPEQYF.

V usage is TRBV6-1 and J usage is TRBJ2-1; 8 bases line up with TRBD2. V was clipped by 6 bases and J by 4 bases; unmatched bases: 8. Germline CDR1 is MNHNS and CDR2 is SASEGT. This CDR3 comprises 15 residues. CDR3: CASSGGGLIYNEQFF. CDR3 sequence (DNA): TGTGCCAGCAGCGGGGGGGGTCTAATATACAATGAGCAGTTCTTC.

J is TRBJ2-3 and V is TRBV29-1; TRBD1 matches at 8 bases. Trimming at V came to 7 bases and at J to 7 bases, leaving 7 bases not matched to a gene. Germline CDR1 reads SQVTM; CDR2 reads ANQGSEA. The CDR3 is made up of 12 amino acids. The CDR3: CSAGRQGYTQYF. For the CDR3, the DNA is TGCAGCGCAGGACGACAGGGGTATACGCAGTATTTT.

The rearrangement uses TRBV7-2 and TRBJ1-5; no definite D call. The V gene lost 3 bases and the J gene lost 0 bases, with 6 bases spanning the gap. Germline V CDR1 and CDR2: SGHTA, FQGNSA. The CDR3 contains 14 residues. The CDR3 sequence: CASSFSASNQPQHF. The CDR3 nucleotides read TGTGCCAGCAGCTTCTCTGCTAGCAATCAGCCCCAGCATTTT. The full variable domain, rest sourced from reference TRBV7-2 and TRBJ1-5, is GAGVSQSPSNKVTEKGKDVELRCDPISGHTALYWYRQSLGQGLEFLIYFQGNSAPDKSGLPSDRFSAERTGGSVSTLTIQRTQQEDSAVYLCASSFSASNQPQHFGDGTRLSIL.

V is TRBV5-1 and J is TRBJ2-5; possibly TRBD2 for D (5 bases). The J call is doubtful: the DNA matches TRBJ2-7 better. The CDR3 is 13 amino acids. The germline V gene has CDR1 SGHRS and CDR2 YFSETQ. The CDR3 loop is CASSGGSGYEQYF. The CDR3 DNA sequence: TGCGCCAGCAGCGGCGGGTCGGGCTACGAGCAGTACTTC.

J is TRBJ1-1 and V is TRBV16; no clear D gene. V lost 0 bases and J lost 10, with 24 bases in between. This CDR3 has 17 residues. The germline gives CDR1 KGHSY, CDR2 FQNENV. The CDR3 reads CASSQSVLLQEAEGAFF. CDR3 bases: TGTGCCAGCAGCCAATCAGTACTCCTCCAAGAGGCAGAGGGAGCTTTCTTT.

This chain joins TRBV7-8 and TRBJ1-3, with D perhaps TRBD1 (5 bases). CDR1 and CDR2 (germline): SGHVS, FQNEAQ. V gave up 5 bases and J gave up 5 bases, with 19 bases separating them. CDR3 length: 16 residues. The CDR3 DNA sequence: TGTGCCAGCAGCGCGGGACTTTTTATACCAAGAAACACCATATATTTT. Amino acids: CASSAGLFIPRNTIYF.

This chain connects TRBV27 to TRBJ2-1, with TRBD2 matching over 10 bases. With 2 bases clipped from V and 6 bases from J, the junction kept 10 bases outside the gene matches. CDR3 size: 17 residues. CDR1 is MNHEY, CDR2 SMNVEV, per germline (reference sequence). The CDR3: CASSLGLAGVLGNEQFF. As DNA, the CDR3 is TGTGCCAGCAGTTTAGGTCTAGCGGGAGTTTTGGGCAATGAGCAGTTCTTC.

This clone came up once. The chain links TRBV12-2 to TRBJ1-1. TRBV12-2 is a documented pseudogene. CDR3 length: 15 amino acids. The DNA for the CDR3 is TGTGCAAGTCGCTTAGATTGCCGGGGGGCTCGGGAAGCTTTCTTT. It codes for CASRLDCRGAREAFF.

This clone was recorded once. The CDR3 sequence: CASSLTGLAAPYNEQFF. CDR3 nucleotides: TGTGCCAGCAGTTTAACAGGACTAGCGGCCCCCTACAATGAGCAGTTCTTC. This rearrangement joins TRBV27 to TRBJ2-1, with TRBD2 matching 10 bases. This CDR3 is 17 amino acids long. J gave up 2 bases and V 2 bases, and 6 bases lay outside the gene matches. Germline CDR1 MNHEY, CDR2 SMNVEV (reference sequence).

The chain has TRBV9 and TRBJ1-1, with D possibly matching TRBD1 (5 bases). CDR1 is SGDLS, CDR2 YYNGEE, per germline. V was shortened by 3 bases and J by 0 bases, with 12 bases between the two germline ends. The CDR3 consists of 15 residues. CDR3 sequence (DNA): TGTGCCAGCAGCGCAGGGTTCAATGTGAACACTGAAGCTTTCTTT. Its translation is CASSAGFNVNTEAFF.

This chain uses TRBV4-1 with TRBJ2-7; 7 bases match TRBD2. V lost 0 bases and J lost 0; bases outside the gene matches: 5. Per the germline V gene, CDR1 is MGHRA and CDR2 is YSYEKL. The CDR3 has 16 amino acids. CDR3 nucleotide sequence: TGCGCCAGCAGCCAAGATGGGACTACGAGCTCCTACGAGCAGTACTTC. Protein product: CASSQDGTTSSYEQYF.